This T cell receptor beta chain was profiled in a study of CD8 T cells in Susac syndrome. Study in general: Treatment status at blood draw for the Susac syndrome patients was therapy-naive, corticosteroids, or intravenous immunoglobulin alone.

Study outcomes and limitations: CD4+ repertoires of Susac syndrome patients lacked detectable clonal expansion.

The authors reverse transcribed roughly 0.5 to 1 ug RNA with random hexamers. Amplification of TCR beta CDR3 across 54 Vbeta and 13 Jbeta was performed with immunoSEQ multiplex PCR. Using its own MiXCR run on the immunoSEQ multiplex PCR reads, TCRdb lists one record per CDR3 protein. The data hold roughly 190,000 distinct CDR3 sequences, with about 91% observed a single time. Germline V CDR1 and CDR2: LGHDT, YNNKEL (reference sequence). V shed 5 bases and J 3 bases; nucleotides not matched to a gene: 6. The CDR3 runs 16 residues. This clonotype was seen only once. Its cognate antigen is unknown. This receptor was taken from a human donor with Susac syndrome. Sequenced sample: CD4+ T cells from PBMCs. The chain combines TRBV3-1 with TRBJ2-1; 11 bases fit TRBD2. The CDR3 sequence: CASSFYSGGVYNEQFF. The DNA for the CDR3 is TGTGCCAGCAGCTTCTATAGCGGGGGGGTCTACAATGAGCAGTTCTTC.